The 22 T cell receptor beta chains presented below share a single source sample, sequenced in a study of blood T cells in healthy people across ages. A sample-barcoded 5' primer and a J-beta primer mix were used in a second PCR of roughly 6 to 11 cycles. A single record per CDR3 protein comes from TCRdb applying MiXCR to the 5' RACE reads. The profile shows hundreds of thousands of distinct CDR3 sequences, less than 25% of them singletons. The same sample was also used in a study of T cells of mothers and their children.

The sample was blood. The receptors derive from a boy aged 5-17 years in good health.

The chain employs TRBV7-2 and TRBJ2-3; 10 bases are a match to TRBD1. Germline V CDR1 and CDR2: SGHTA, FQGNSA. The J segment lost 2 bases and the V segment lost 1 base, leaving 12 bases of the junction unmatched. The CDR3 extends over 19 amino acids. The chain's CDR3 is CASSLGGTGDPPLTDTQYF. For the CDR3, the DNA is TGTGCCAGCAGCTTAGGGGGGACAGGGGACCCTCCACTCACAGATACGCAGTATTTT.

This clonotype was seen a single time. V gene TRBV7-9 combines with J gene TRBJ2-1; 7 nucleotides line up with TRBD2. Germline assignment: CDR1 SEHNR and CDR2 FQNEAQ (reference sequence). The V gene end was trimmed by 4 bases and the J gene end by 9 bases; junction bases not matched to a gene: 9. This CDR3 contains 14 residues. CDR3 sequence (DNA): TGTGCCAGCAGCTCCCACGGGGACTATCCTGAGCAGTTCTTC. Translating gives CASSSHGDYPEQFF.

This clonotype is medium-sized. The chain combines TRBV11-3 with TRBJ2-7; 12 bases fit TRBD2. Trimming cost V 0 bases and J 5 bases; bases outside gene matches: 2. Germline V gene lookup returns CDR1 SGHNT and CDR2 YENEEA. The CDR3 extends over 15 amino acids. This CDR3 is CASSLDRTSGNEQYF. The CDR3 DNA reads as TGTGCCAGCAGCTTAGACCGGACTAGCGGGAACGAGCAGTACTTC. Supplemented by reference TRBV11-3 and TRBJ2-7, the full variable domain reads EAGVVQSPRYKIIEKKQPVAFWCNPISGHNTLYWYLQNLGQGPELLIRYENEEAVDDSQLPKDRFSAERLKGVDSTLKIQPAELGDSAVYLCASSLDRTSGNEQYFGPGTRLTVT.

This clonotype was observed at least ten times. The CDR3 here is CASSLVSGQSNTEAFF. In nucleotides, the CDR3 is TGCGCCAGCAGCTTGGTATCGGGACAATCAAACACTGAAGCTTTCTTT. The rearrangement uses TRBV5-1 and TRBJ1-1, with D perhaps matching TRBD1 (6 bases). The CDR3 length is 16 residues. Germline-derived CDR1 and CDR2 are SGHRS and YFSETQ. V lost 0 bases and J 2 bases, leaving 14 bases between the germline ends.

This clonotype was seen only a few times. Its ends do not fully match the called genes, so a read error is possible. The chain couples TRBV20-1 to TRBJ2-4, with 7 bases matching TRBD1. The CDR3 spans 15 residues. Germline assignment: CDR1 DFQATT and CDR2 SNEGSKA (reference sequence). The CDR3 DNA reads as TGCAGTGCTGAACGACAGGGTCTAGCCAATAACATTCAGTACTTC. It specifies CSAERQGLANNIQYF.

At least ten counts were recorded for this clonotype. This rearrangement joins TRBV6-2 or TRBV6-3 to TRBJ1-5; a weak D match, TRBD1 (5 bases). Trimming shortened V by 2 bases and J by 7 bases, and 12 bases separated the two germline ends. This CDR3 spans 14 amino acids. Germline CDR1 MNHEY, CDR2 SVGEGT. CDR3 DNA: TGTGCCAGCAGTTACGGGCAGGGAGGGCAGCCCCAGCATTTT. Translating gives CASSYGQGGQPQHF.

The gene calls are TRBV5-4 and TRBJ2-2, with TRBD2 matching 8 bases. The V gene end was trimmed by 2 bases and the J gene end by 6 bases; junction bases not matched to a gene: 6. The CDR3 extends over 15 amino acids. The germline CDR1 and CDR2 sequences are SGHNT and YYREEE (reference sequence). CDR3 sequence reads: CASSFGLAGSGELFF. Here the CDR3 DNA reads TGTGCCAGCAGCTTCGGACTAGCTGGGTCCGGGGAGCTGTTTTTT.

About this clonotype: A read error may explain this, as a much larger clone is one base away. V usage is TRBV7-9 and J usage is TRBJ1-2; TRBD1 matches at 7 bases. This CDR3 is built from 13 residues. Trimming removed 5 bases from V and 5 bases from J; junction bases left unmatched: 5. Per the germline V gene, CDR1 is SEHNR and CDR2 is FQNEAQ (reference sequence). CDR3 bases: TGTGCCAGCAGCGGACAGGCGGATTATGGCTACACCTTC. Residues: CASSGQADYGYTF.

The chain joins TRBV4-2 to TRBJ1-2; 8 nucleotides agree with TRBD1. This CDR3 comprises 15 residues. In germline, CDR1 is LGHNA, CDR2 YNFKEQ. The V segment lost 3 bases and the J segment 3 bases; nucleotides outside the gene matches: 6. CDR3: CASSQGGQGYYGYTF. CDR3 nucleotides: TGTGCCAGCAGCCAGGGAGGACAGGGCTACTATGGCTACACCTTC.

This chain connects TRBV5-1 to TRBJ2-3; 7 positions agree with TRBD1. After removal of 2 bases from V and 2 bases from J, the junction contained 8 bases not matched to a gene. This CDR3 comprises 16 residues. CDR1 is SGHRS, CDR2 YFSETQ, per germline. Here the CDR3 DNA reads TGCGCCAGCAGCTTACTACAGGGGTTGGACACAGATACGCAGTATTTT. Encoded protein: CASSLLQGLDTDTQYF. Full variable domain (rest looked up from reference TRBV5-1 and TRBJ2-3): KAGVTQTPRYLIKTRGQQVTLSCSPISGHRSVSWYQQTPGQGLQFLFEYFSETQRNKGNFPGRFSGRQFSNSRSEMNVSTLELGDSALYLCASSLLQGLDTDTQYFGPGTRLTVL.

This clonotype was recorded a few times. The V and J genes are TRBV27 and TRBJ2-5, with TRBD2 matching 7 bases. The last part of the DNA fits TRBJ2-1 better; the J call may be wrong. Looked up from germline, CDR1 is MNHEY and CDR2 is SMNVEV (reference sequence). CDR3 size: 12 residues. CDR3 region: CASSSSGTGQFF. The CDR3 DNA is TGTGCCAGCAGTTCTAGCGGAACTGGGCAGTTCTTC.

This clonotype was detected once. An end of the junction does not agree with germline; a read error may underlie this. The genes are TRBV12-3 or TRBV12-4 and TRBJ2-3; unclear D gene. The CDR3 covers 11 residues. The CDR3: CASSFTYTQYF. As DNA, the CDR3 is TGTGCCAGCAGTTTCACATATACGCAGTATTTT.

The CDR3 nucleotides read TGTGCCAGCAGTTTAATGGGCGGGAGCTCCTACGAGCAGTACTTC. It yields the protein CASSLMGGSSYEQYF. J is TRBJ2-7 and V is TRBV27; 7 nucleotides match TRBD2. With V trimmed by 2 bases and J by 0 bases, 4 bases remained unmatched. Germline CDR1 reads MNHEY; CDR2 reads SMNVEV (reference sequence). The length of the CDR3 is 15 residues.

This clonotype was detected only a few times. This sequence joins TRBV10-3 and TRBJ2-5, with 8 bases lining up with TRBD2. Germline V gene lookup returns CDR1 ENHRY and CDR2 SYGVKD. This CDR3 region has 18 residues. V gave up 0 bases and J gave up 5 bases; unmatched junction bases: 14. Here the CDR3 DNA reads TGTGCCATCAGTGAGTCCCTCGTTGGGCGGGGGGCCCTGGAGACCCAGTACTTC. Its translation: CAISESLVGRGALETQYF.

The chain uses TRBV30 and TRBJ1-5, with TRBD1 matching 8 bases. The CDR3 extends over 15 amino acids. The V gene's germline CDR1 is GTSNPN and CDR2 SVGIG (reference sequence). V trimming: 1 base; J trimming: 4 bases; junction bases outside the gene matches: 6. Written as DNA, the CDR3 is TGTGCCTGGAGTGATCTCGGGACAGGAAATCAGCCCCAGCATTTT. Translated, it gives CAWSDLGTGNQPQHF.

This clonotype was counted only a few times. This sequence joins TRBV12-3 or TRBV12-4 and TRBJ1-5; perhaps TRBD1 as D (5 bases). CDR3 size: 16 residues. Trimming pared 2 bases from V and 6 bases from J, leaving 17 bases between. CDR3 sequence (DNA): TGTGCCAGCAGTTTATCCTTGTGGCAGGGCGCTCAGCCCCAGCATTTT. It translates to CASSLSLWQGAQPQHF.

This clonotype was detected a few times. J is TRBJ2-1 and V is TRBV2, with 7 nucleotides matching TRBD2. The junction had 6 bases not matched to a gene; V was cut back by 7 bases and J by 3 bases. Per the germline V gene, CDR1 is SNHLY and CDR2 is FYNNEI. The CDR3 sequence is 14 residues long. The chain's CDR3 is CASNPGGFYNEQFF. The CDR3 coding sequence is TGTGCCAGCAATCCGGGGGGTTTCTACAATGAGCAGTTCTTC.

V is TRBV7-2 and J is TRBJ2-5, with a possible D match to TRBD2 (7 bases). The tail of the sequence fits TRBJ2-1 better, so the J call may be wrong. Germline V gives CDR1 SGHTA, CDR2 FQGNSA. CDR3 length: 15 amino acids. CDR3 sequence (DNA): TGTGCCAGCAGCTCCTGGGGGGGCAACAAAAAGGAGCAGTTCTTC. It codes for CASSSWGGNKKEQFF.

This clonotype was counted ten times or more. The rearrangement uses TRBV7-9 and TRBJ2-6; D may be TRBD1 or TRBD2 (7 bases each). V was shortened by 5 bases and J by 0 bases, with 20 bases between the two germline ends. The germline V gene has CDR1 SEHNR and CDR2 FQNEAQ (reference sequence). CDR3 length equals 19 residues. The CDR3 here is CASSRSDREGYSGANVLTF. In DNA form, the CDR3 reads TGTGCCAGCAGCCGGAGCGACAGGGAGGGATACTCTGGGGCCAACGTCCTGACTTTC.

Regarding this clonotype: At one end the junction does not follow the germline gene, possibly because of a read error. V is TRBV6-2 or TRBV6-3 and J is TRBJ2-1; D remains unclear. The CDR3 totals 14 residues. The germline V gene has CDR1 MNHEY and CDR2 SVGEGT. The CDR3 region is CASTGAGNWNEQSF. The CDR3, as DNA: TGTGCCAGCACCGGAGCAGGTAATTGGAATGAGCAGTCCTTC.

The chain is built from TRBV9 and TRBJ2-3; TRBD2 aligns across 12 bases. V shed 0 bases and J 4 bases; nucleotides not matched to a gene: 3. CDR3 length: 16 amino acids. CDR1 is SGDLS, CDR2 YYNGEE, per germline. The CDR3 DNA sequence: TGTGCCAGCAGCGTAGTACTAGCGGGGGGCGCAGATACGCAGTATTTT. Encoded protein: CASSVVLAGGADTQYF.

This clonotype has a handful of counts. The chain joins TRBV18 to TRBJ2-5; 7 bases match TRBD1. The CDR3 runs 14 residues. J gave up 5 bases and V 0 bases, and 3 bases lay outside the gene matches. Germline V gene lookup returns CDR1 KGHSH and CDR2 LQKENI. CDR3 nucleotides: TGTGCCAGCTCACCACCGGGACAGACGGAGACCCAGTACTTC. It is translated as CASSPPGQTETQYF.